This TCR beta chain comes out of a study of molecular identifiers for immune sequencing clone quantification. TCRdb redid the calling of the PCR reads with MiXCR, one entry per CDR3 protein. This sample carries about 630,000 distinct CDR3 sequences, 25% of them seen once, and the ten largest clones take 0.7% to 0.95%. Worth noting for this clonotype: At one end the junction does not follow the germline gene, possibly because of a read error.

Construction of naive CD8 libraries employed about 17,000 to 1,100,000 sorted cells together with 10%, 30% or 50% RNA. The CDR3 has 17 amino acids. Germline loops: CDR1 LGHNA, CDR2 YSLEER. The sequenced sample was naive CD8+ T cells from blood, with Jurkat cell RNA spiked in. The subset is: FACS-sorted CD8+CD4-CCR7+CD45RA+ naive T cells. The receptor was isolated from a human donor in good health. Some libraries in this study had Jurkat cell RNA spiked in. The rearrangement links TRBV4-3 to TRBJ2-3; no definite D call. This CDR3 reads CATSQDFAFQGTDTQYF. The CDR3 DNA sequence: TGCGCCACCAGCCAAGATTTTGCCTTCCAAGGCACAGATACGCAGTATTTT.